The 26 T cell receptor beta chains in this list originate from one sample, sequenced in a study of vaccination and CD4 T cells after COVID-19. The Oncomine TCR Beta short-read assay sequenced DNA from cultured CD4+ T cells. MiXCR, run by TCRdb on the PCR reads, gives a single entry per CDR3 protein. The repertoire holds approximately 22,000 distinct CDR3 sequences, with about 40% as singletons. No cognate antigen is known for these TCRs. Described time point: late sampling 161 to 241 days after vaccination in three convalescent patients. As to treatment: roughly ten-day PBMC culture with coronavirus spike peptide pools or control peptides (ViraFEST assay). The material was CD4+ T cells from blood, cultured in vitro, obtained about 7 months after SARS-CoV-2 vaccination. All receptors come from a human donor who had recovered from COVID-19.

This clonotype was observed a handful of times. CDR3 sequence: CASSVTGFPSYEQYF. The DNA of the CDR3 is TGTGCCAGCAGCGTTACCGGGTTCCCGTCCTACGAGCAGTACTTC. The rearrangement uses TRBV7-2 and TRBJ2-7; D unresolved. The CDR3 has 15 amino acids. V gave up 5 bases and J gave up 1 base, with 15 bases separating them. Germline V gene sequence: CDR1 SGHTA, CDR2 FQGNSA.

The chain recombines TRBV7-2 with TRBJ2-1; D is possibly TRBD1 (7 bases). The CDR3 length is 14 residues. Deletions cut 5 bases from V and 9 bases from J, with 17 bases between. CDR1 is SGHTA, CDR2 FQGNSA, per germline. CDR3 in amino acids: CASSRRGDAAEQFF. The DNA for the CDR3 is TGTGCCAGCAGCCGCAGGGGGGACGCGGCTGAGCAGTTCTTC.

The genes are TRBV19 and TRBJ2-7, with a weak D call TRBD1 (6 bases). V shed 7 bases and J shed 5 bases, with 18 bases lying between them. The CDR3 loop spans 14 amino acids. Germline-derived CDR1 and CDR2 are LNHDA and SQIVND (reference sequence). The CDR3 is CASKQGPQGDEQYF. The CDR3 DNA sequence: TGTGCCAGTAAACAGGGCCCACAGGGTGACGAGCAGTACTTC. The variable domain in full, completed from reference TRBV19 and TRBJ2-7, reads DGGITQSPKYLFRKEGQNVTLSCEQNLNHDAMYWYRQDPGQGLRLIYYSQIVNDFQKGDIAEGYSVSREKKESFPLTVTSAQKNPTAFYLCASKQGPQGDEQYFGPGTRLTVT.

V gene TRBV6-5 combines with J gene TRBJ2-3; D is perhaps TRBD2 (5 bases). Per the germline V gene, CDR1 is MNHEY and CDR2 is SVGAGI. The CDR3 is 14 amino acids. V lost 2 bases, J lost 0 bases, and 6 bases lay in between. Here the CDR3 DNA reads TGTGCCAGCAGTTACGGCGGGAGCACAGATACGCAGTATTTT. It encodes CASSYGGSTDTQYF.

V and J are TRBV20-1 and TRBJ1-1, with D possibly TRBD1 on 6 matching bases. The V gene lost 4 bases and the J gene lost 0 bases, with 12 bases spanning the gap. Germline-derived CDR1 and CDR2 are DFQATT and SNEGSKA (reference sequence). The CDR3 length is 14 residues. In DNA form, the CDR3 reads TGCAGTGCTACACTGGGGGCCCTGAACACTGAAGCTTTCTTT. Its translation is CSATLGALNTEAFF.

This clonotype turned up a few times. This rearrangement joins TRBV20-1 to TRBJ1-6, with TRBD1 matching over 7 bases. Germline CDR1 DFQATT, CDR2 SNEGSKA (reference sequence). This CDR3 is built from 13 residues. The trim removed 3 bases at V and 9 bases at J, leaving 5 bases unmatched. In DNA, the CDR3 is TGCAGTGCTAGTTTACAGGGGATTTCACCCCTCCACTTT. This encodes CSASLQGISPLHF.

This clonotype was picked up a small number of times. The chain has TRBV15 and TRBJ1-2; no reliable D call. Trimming cost V 1 base and J 7 bases, with 7 bases left between them. Germline lookup yields CDR1 LNHNV and CDR2 YYDKDF (reference sequence). The length of the CDR3 is 12 residues. The CDR3 nucleotides read TGTGCCACCAGCAGAGTGGCGGGTGGCTACACCTTC. Its translation is CATSRVAGGYTF.

This chain connects TRBV7-8 to TRBJ2-7; D call uncertain. Trimming removed 3 bases from V and 4 bases from J, with 7 bases in between. Germline V CDR1 and CDR2: SGHVS, FQNEAQ. CDR3 length: 12 residues. CDR3 coding DNA: TGTGCCAGCAGCTTTTTCGGGTACGAGCAGTACTTC. Its translation is CASSFFGYEQYF. Complete variable domain (other parts from reference TRBV7-8 and TRBJ2-7): GAGVSQSPRYKVAKRGQDVALRCDPISGHVSLFWYQQALGQGPEFLTYFQNEAQLDKSGLPSDRFFAERPEGSVSTLKIQRTQQEDSAVYLCASSFFGYEQYFGPGTRLTVT.

This clonotype has a handful of counts. The rearrangement links TRBV20-1 to TRBJ2-7; a possible D gene is TRBD2 (7 bases). This CDR3 has 12 residues. Trimming pared 3 bases from V and 5 bases from J, leaving 11 bases between. CDR1 is DFQATT, CDR2 SNEGSKA, per germline (reference sequence). The CDR3 sequence is CSARGGQNEQYF. CDR3 DNA: TGCAGTGCTAGGGGGGGGCAAAACGAGCAGTACTTC.

J is TRBJ2-3 and V is TRBV7-8; 10 nucleotides line up with TRBD2. V lost 1 base to trimming and J lost 0 bases; unmatched junction nucleotides: 13. Looked up from germline, CDR1 is SGHVS and CDR2 is FQNEAQ. The CDR3 extends over 20 amino acids. Here the CDR3 DNA reads TGTGCCAGCAGCTTAGACGGCAGGCTAGCGGGAGTTCCGAGCACAGATACGCAGTATTTT. Translating it yields CASSLDGRLAGVPSTDTQYF.

This rearrangement joins TRBV7-9 to TRBJ2-3; 8 bases line up with TRBD2. The length of the CDR3 is 17 residues. With 5 bases clipped from V and 2 bases from J, the junction kept 12 bases outside the gene matches. Germline V gene lookup returns CDR1 SEHNR and CDR2 FQNEAQ (reference sequence). CDR3: CASSPRTSWDLTDTQYF. Here the CDR3 DNA reads TGTGCCAGCAGCCCCCGGACTAGCTGGGATCTCACAGATACGCAGTATTTT. The whole variable domain, filled in from reference TRBV7-9 and TRBJ2-3, reads DTGVSQNPRHKITKRGQNVTFRCDPISEHNRLYWYRQTLGQGPEFLTYFQNEAQLEKSRLLSDRFSAERPKGSFSTLEIQRTEQGDSAMYLCASSPRTSWDLTDTQYFGPGTRLTVL.

The chain has TRBV28 and TRBJ2-5, with 8 bases identical to TRBD1. Trimming at V came to 5 bases and at J to 4 bases, leaving 18 bases not matched to a gene. The CDR3 runs 18 residues. CDR1 MDHEN and CDR2 SYDVKM come from the germline V gene. This chain's CDR3 is CASSPPLGQGTLSETQYF. CDR3 nucleotide sequence: TGTGCCAGCAGTCCCCCCCTCGGACAGGGTACGCTTTCAGAGACCCAGTACTTC.

The genes are TRBV28 and TRBJ1-2, with a tentative D call TRBD1 (5 bases). This CDR3 has 15 residues. Trimming left V 4 bases short and J 4 bases short, with 16 bases between. In germline, CDR1 is MDHEN, CDR2 SYDVKM. CDR3 sequence: CASSSRDSKAYGYTF. In nucleotides, the CDR3 is TGTGCCAGCAGTTCCCGGGACTCCAAAGCCTATGGCTACACCTTC.

The V gene is TRBV20-1, the J gene TRBJ2-3, with D maybe TRBD2 (5 bases). The CDR3 is made up of 17 amino acids. The V end lost 0 bases, the J end lost 1 base, and 17 bases lay between the germline ends. Looked up from germline, CDR1 is DFQATT and CDR2 is SNEGSKA (reference sequence). For the CDR3, the DNA is TGCAGTGCTAGAGATCGAGTTGGAGGAGCGGGCACAGATACGCAGTATTTT. This sequence encodes CSARDRVGGAGTDTQYF.

This clonotype appeared once. The chain employs TRBV6-2 or TRBV6-3 and TRBJ2-7; TRBD2 aligns across 7 bases. This CDR3 is built from 12 residues. Trimming removed 7 bases from V and 4 bases from J; junction bases left unmatched: 4. From germline, CDR1 is MNHEY and CDR2 SVGEGT. The CDR3 region has the DNA TGTGCCAGCACCACGGGGGGATACGAGCAGTACTTC. It encodes CASTTGGYEQYF.

A single count supports this clonotype. CDR3 in DNA: TGTGCCAGCACCAGACGCGGGCTCGAAGCTTTCTTT. It translates to CASTRRGLEAFF. The chain combines TRBV5-6 with TRBJ1-1; D gene uncertain. Germline CDR1 reads SGHDT; CDR2 reads YYEEEE. The CDR3 loop spans 12 amino acids. V was trimmed by 6 bases and J by 8 bases, leaving 14 bases between them.

The chain carries TRBV2 and TRBJ1-2, with D uncertain. Trimming took 4 bases from V and 2 from J, leaving 8 bases between them. From germline, CDR1 is SNHLY and CDR2 FYNNEI. The CDR3 length is 13 residues. The CDR3 sequence is CASSGWQNYGYTF. The CDR3 nucleotides are TGTGCCAGCAGTGGTTGGCAAAACTATGGCTACACCTTC.

V and J are TRBV24-1 and TRBJ2-3, with 8 positions matching TRBD1. The length of the CDR3 is 16 residues. Trimming removed 2 bases from V and 2 bases from J; junction bases left unmatched: 5. Germline CDR1 KGHDR, CDR2 SFDVKD. CDR3 DNA sequence: TGTGCCACCAGTGATTCGGGACAGGCATACACAGATACGCAGTATTTT. This gives the protein CATSDSGQAYTDTQYF.

This sequence joins TRBV20-1 and TRBJ2-7, with a weak D call TRBD2 (6 bases). Trimming removed 6 bases from V and 4 bases from J, with 13 bases in between. Per germline, CDR1 DFQATT and CDR2 SNEGSKA (reference sequence). There are 12 residues in the CDR3. The CDR3 bases are TGCAGTGCCGCGGGACGGAAGTACGAGCAGTACTTC. Residues: CSAAGRKYEQYF.

This chain links TRBV7-2 with TRBJ2-1, with TRBD2 matching over 7 bases. This CDR3 region has 13 residues. J gave up 11 bases and V 5 bases, and 9 bases lay outside the gene matches. The germline V gene has CDR1 SGHTA and CDR2 FQGNSA. CDR3 bases: TGTGCCAGCAGCCGCCGCGGGAGTTCTCAGCAGTTCTTC. Translated, it gives CASSRRGSSQQFF.

This clonotype turned up a few times. The chain uses TRBV7-8 and TRBJ2-1; D gene ambiguous. Germline lookup yields CDR1 SGHVS and CDR2 FQNEAQ. The CDR3 is 15 residues long. V lost 5 bases to trimming and J lost 7 bases, with 18 bases between them. The CDR3 DNA reads as TGTGCCAGCAGCCGGGTTATAGGTGGAGAGAATGAGCAGTTCTTC. It translates to CASSRVIGGENEQFF.

The chain is built from TRBV6-9 and TRBJ2-7; 8 bases fit TRBD1. The CDR3 has 19 residues. Per germline, CDR1 MNHGY and CDR2 SVAAGI. V dropped 0 bases and J dropped 4; count of bases not matched to a gene: 17. In nucleotides, the CDR3 is TGTGCCAGCAGTTATTCATCTACTGTGAATGTACAGGGGGGATACGAGCAGTACTTC. This codes for CASSYSSTVNVQGGYEQYF.

Here the CDR3 reads CASRSGRDYNEQFF. DNA for the CDR3: TGTGCCAGCAGGAGCGGGAGGGACTACAATGAGCAGTTCTTC. The chain is built from TRBV27 and TRBJ2-1; 10 bases agree with TRBD2. Germline-derived CDR1 and CDR2 are MNHEY and SMNVEV (reference sequence). This CDR3 has 14 amino acids. The V gene end was trimmed by 6 bases and the J gene end by 3 bases; junction bases not matched to a gene: 2.

This clonotype was counted between two and nine times. The chain recombines TRBV20-1 with TRBJ1-2; TRBD1 matches at 8 bases. This CDR3 region has 11 residues. After removal of 5 bases from V and 9 bases from J, the junction contained 5 bases not matched to a gene. The germline V gene encodes CDR1 DFQATT and CDR2 SNEGSKA (reference sequence). The CDR3 nucleotides are TGCAGTGCTCGGGACAGGTTGCGCTACACCTTC. Translation gives CSARDRLRYTF.

This chain links TRBV6-2 or TRBV6-3 with TRBJ2-6; 10 nucleotides line up with TRBD1. CDR1 and CDR2 from the germline V gene are MNHEY and SVGEGT. The CDR3 totals 17 residues. J lost 2 bases, V lost 5 bases, and 6 bases had no gene match. The CDR3 is CASSAGQGRAGANVLTF. The CDR3 DNA is TGTGCCAGCAGTGCGGGACAGGGGAGGGCTGGGGCCAACGTCCTGACTTTC.

The J gene is TRBJ2-3, the V gene TRBV7-9; TRBD2 aligns across 9 bases. V shed 5 bases, J shed 0 bases, and the junction held 6 bases outside the gene matches. CDR1 SEHNR and CDR2 FQNEAQ come from the germline V gene (reference sequence). The CDR3 is 16 amino acids. CDR3 bases: TGTGCCAGCAGCCCACGGACTAGCGCTAGCACAGATACGCAGTATTTT. Amino acid sequence: CASSPRTSASTDTQYF.